This is a list of T cell receptor beta chains from one sample in a study of T cells in localized non-small cell lung cancer. TCRdb's table, derived via immunoSEQ multiplex PCR, lists solely in-frame clones and lacks some. The sample holds roughly 50,000 clones, under 85% seen once. The sample consisted of peripheral blood, taken before any cancer treatment. These receptors were collected from a female donor aged 60 or older with stage II squamous cell lung carcinoma. Both conserved end residues are part of each CDR3. The D gene is left open where the match is weak. The size entry is marked missing in some rows and otherwise reads once, few, many or a size class.

j_call clone_size v_call d_call cdr3_nt cdr3_aa
TRBJ1-3 NA TRBV5-6 TRBD1 TGTGCCAGCAGCTTGGTGACAGGGACCCCTGGAAACACCATATATTTT CASSLVTGTPGNTIYF
TRBJ2-2 NA TRBV6-5 NA TGTGCCAGCAGTACCCCAGGGGAGGGTACCGGGGAGCTGTTTTTT CASSTPGEGTGELFF
TRBJ2-2 NA TRBV4-3 NA TGCGCCAGCAGCCAAGATTTGGACACCGGGGAGCTGTTTTTT CASSQDLDTGELFF
TRBJ2-4 NA TRBV5-6 NA TGTGCCAGCAGCTTGGAAGGGTCATACGGGAAAAACATTCAGTACTTC CASSLEGSYGKNIQYF
TRBJ1-2 NA TRBV5-5 TRBD1 TGTGCCAGCAGCTTCGGACAGGGAAGGTTCTATGGCTACACCTTC CASSFGQGRFYGYTF
TRBJ2-6 NA TRBV19 NA TGTGCCAGTAGTATCGGGGAAGCTGGGGCCAACGTCCTGACTTTC CASSIGEAGANVLTF
TRBJ2-5 NA TRBV5-4 TRBD2 TGTGCCAGCAGCTCCCGGGACTACTTCCAAGAGACCCAGTACTTC CASSSRDYFQETQYF
TRBJ2-1 NA TRBV5-1 NA TGCGCCAGCAACGCGGGGGCTAGCTCCTACAATGAGCAGTTCTTC CASNAGASSYNEQFF
TRBJ1-3 NA TRBV2 NA TGTGCCAGCAGGGATCGCAGATCTGGAAACACCATATATTTT CASRDRRSGNTIYF
TRBJ2-4 NA TRBV5-6 NA TGTGCCAGCAGCCTCGTAGCGGCCAAAAACATTCAGTACTTC CASSLVAAKNIQYF
TRBJ1-5 once TRBV5-6 NA TGTGCCAGCAGCTTGGTGGGGAATCAGCCCCAGCATTTT CASSLVGNQPQHF
TRBJ1-1 NA TRBV7-6 TRBD1 TGTGCCAGCAGCTTAAGCGGGACAGGGGTTTCCTTT CASSLSGTGVSF
TRBJ2-3 NA TRBV7-2 NA TGTGCCAGCAGCTCTTACACAGATACGCAGTATTTT CASSSYTDTQYF
TRBJ1-1 NA TRBV10-2 NA TGCGCCAGCAGTGACACCCACTGGGGGAACACTGAAGCTTTCTTT CASSDTHWGNTEAFF
TRBJ2-7 NA TRBV30 NA TGTGCCTGGAGCCCTGCAAGGCGCAGGTCCTACGAGCAGTACTTC CAWSPARRRSYEQYF
TRBJ2-2 NA TRBV27 TRBD2 TGTGCCAGCAGTTTCCTGACAGCCGGGGGGATCGGGGAGCTGTTTTTT CASSFLTAGGIGELFF